These 32 T cell receptor beta chains share one sample of origin, sequenced in a study of cytomegalovirus exposure and HLA in healthy donors. Both 60 Vbeta primers and 13 Jbeta primers went into the PCR. Only in-frame clones appear in the TCRdb table, and some are missing; sequencing was by immunoSEQ multiplex PCR. Its clone listing holds more than 60,000 clones. The sample was PBMCs. The receptors come from a boy between 10 and 17 years old in good health and CMV-seronegative.

The rearrangement links TRBV4-1 to TRBJ2-1; D uncertain. There are 13 residues in the CDR3. Germline V gene data show CDR1 as MGHRA and CDR2 as YSYEKL. Between the trimmed V and J ends, which lost 3 bases and 2 bases, there was a span of 5 bases. Here the CDR3 DNA reads TGCGCCAGCAGCCACCCTACCTACAATGAGCAGTTCTTC. This translates into CASSHPTYNEQFF.

The genes are TRBV7-3 and TRBJ1-1; D is ambiguous. V lost 2 bases, J lost 4 bases, and 8 bases lay in between. The CDR3 has 13 amino acids. CDR1 and CDR2 from the germline V gene are SGHTA and FQGTGA. CDR3 sequence (DNA): TGTGCCAGCAGCTTACCGGGAGGCACTGAAGCTTTCTTT. Protein: CASSLPGGTEAFF.

This chain connects TRBV13 to TRBJ1-5; D is perhaps TRBD1 (5 bases). CDR1 is PRHDT, CDR2 FYEKMQ, per germline (reference sequence). This CDR3 contains 14 residues. V gave up 0 bases and J gave up 11 bases, with 14 bases separating them. CDR3 in amino acids: CASSLGGGALTQHF. The CDR3 nucleotides are TGTGCCAGCAGCTTAGGGGGGGGTGCATTGACCCAGCATTTT.

The chain links TRBV30 to TRBJ1-2, with 8 bases identical to TRBD1. Trimming took 1 base from V and 8 from J; bases not matched to a gene: 12. Germline assignment: CDR1 GTSNPN and CDR2 SVGIG (reference sequence). The CDR3 is made up of 15 amino acids. The CDR3 here is CAWSGRTGSIGGYTF. Here the CDR3 DNA reads TGTGCCTGGAGTGGAAGGACAGGGTCGATCGGCGGCTACACCTTC.

CDR3 amino acids: CATSRDKDSIAKNIQYF. The CDR3 DNA reads TGTGCCACCAGCCGCGACAAGGACAGTATAGCCAAAAACATTCAGTACTTC. The chain recombines TRBV15 with TRBJ2-4; D might be TRBD1 (6 bases). CDR1 is LNHNV, CDR2 YYDKDF, per germline (reference sequence). The CDR3 runs to 17 residues. Trimming left V 5 bases short and J 0 bases short, with 17 bases between.

The chain carries TRBV15 and TRBJ1-1; TRBD1 matches 8 bases. The CDR3 runs to 14 residues. The V gene's germline CDR1 is LNHNV and CDR2 YYDKDF (reference sequence). J gave up 2 bases and V 5 bases, and 4 bases lay outside the gene matches. The CDR3 nucleotides are TGTGCCACCAGCTGGGGACAGGTTAACACTGAAGCTTTCTTT. Protein sequence: CATSWGQVNTEAFF.

The chain couples TRBV7-2 to TRBJ2-1; D is perhaps TRBD2 (6 bases). Between the trimmed V and J ends, which lost 5 bases and 6 bases, there was a span of 20 bases. There are 16 residues in the CDR3. In germline, CDR1 is SGHTA, CDR2 FQGNSA. The CDR3 DNA reads TGTGCCAGCAGCATAAGGGGCGGGGCGTTGTTCAATGAGCAGTTCTTC. Its translation is CASSIRGGALFNEQFF. Full variable domain (remainder filled in from reference TRBV7-2 and TRBJ2-1): GAGVSQSPSNKVTEKGKDVELRCDPISGHTALYWYRQSLGQGLEFLIYFQGNSAPDKSGLPSDRFSAERTGGSVSTLTIQRTQQEDSAVYLCASSIRGGALFNEQFFGPGTRLTVL.

The chain links TRBV7-8 to TRBJ1-1, with D hard to call. The CDR3 has 12 residues. CDR1 and CDR2 from the germline V gene are SGHVS and FQNEAQ. The germline V and J ends were trimmed by 5 bases and 6 bases, with 10 bases remaining between them. CDR3 coding DNA: TGTGCCAGCAGCCGTCACGGGGCTGAAGCTTTCTTT. Its translation: CASSRHGAEAFF.

This sequence joins TRBV6-1 and TRBJ1-1; 7 nucleotides align to TRBD1. After removal of 10 bases from V and 4 bases from J, the junction contained 9 bases not matched to a gene. The CDR3 sequence is 13 residues long. Germline CDR1 is MNHNS and CDR2 is SASEGT. The CDR3 DNA is TGTGCCACCATGACAGGGCGGACCACTGAAGCTTTCTTT. As protein: CATMTGRTTEAFF.

This sequence joins TRBV30 and TRBJ2-1; TRBD2 aligns across 8 bases. The V segment lost 5 bases and the J segment 4 bases; nucleotides outside the gene matches: 4. The CDR3 runs 13 residues. Germline V lookup: CDR1 GTSNPN, CDR2 SVGIG (reference sequence). The CDR3 is CAWFRGGYNEQFF. The CDR3 region has the DNA TGTGCCTGGTTTCGGGGGGGTTACAATGAGCAGTTCTTC.

V is TRBV4-1 and J is TRBJ2-3; 9 positions match TRBD2. V was pared by 1 base and J by 0 bases, with 5 bases of the junction left unmatched. This CDR3 comprises 17 residues. Germline CDR1 reads MGHRA; CDR2 reads YSYEKL. The CDR3 DNA reads as TGCGCCAGCAGCCAAGTTCGGGCGGGGGGGAGCACAGATACGCAGTATTTT. This sequence encodes CASSQVRAGGSTDTQYF.

The chain has TRBV7-6 and TRBJ1-2; 7 bases match TRBD1. This CDR3 has 18 amino acids. J was trimmed by 6 bases and V by 3 bases; bases with no gene match: 19. CDR1 is SGHVS, CDR2 FNYEAQ, per germline. Here the CDR3 DNA reads TGTGCCAGCAGCTTTTTAGAGGGGGCGAGTCTGAATATAGATGGCTACACCTTC. Protein sequence: CASSFLEGASLNIDGYTF. The entire variable domain, with the rest obtained from reference TRBV7-6 and TRBJ1-2, is as follows: GAGVSQSPRYKVTKRGQDVALRCDPISGHVSLYWYRQALGQGPEFLTYFNYEAQQDKSGLPNDRFSAERPEGSISTLTIQRTEQRDSAMYRCASSFLEGASLNIDGYTFGSGTRLTVV.

The J gene is TRBJ1-2, the V gene TRBV5-4; no reliable D call. V lost 5 bases and J 4 bases, leaving 15 bases between the germline ends. The CDR3 runs to 14 residues. Germline V gene sequence: CDR1 SGHNT, CDR2 YYREEE (reference sequence). The CDR3: CASSSVEALYGYTF. For the CDR3, the DNA is TGTGCCAGCAGTTCAGTAGAGGCCCTCTATGGCTACACCTTC.

This sequence joins TRBV30 and TRBJ2-5; the D gene is possibly TRBD2 (5 bases). The CDR3 is made up of 12 amino acids. V was clipped by 1 base and J by 5 bases, with 8 bases between them. Germline-derived CDR1 and CDR2 are GTSNPN and SVGIG (reference sequence). CDR3 sequence: CAWSGRGETQYF. The CDR3 DNA is TGTGCCTGGAGTGGACGAGGGGAGACCCAGTACTTC.

The V and J genes are TRBV18 and TRBJ2-3; 14 bases align to TRBD2. This CDR3 contains 18 residues. Germline CDR1 and CDR2: KGHSH and LQKENI. V was pared by 3 bases and J by 3 bases, with 8 bases of the junction left unmatched. CDR3 nucleotides: TGTGCCAGCTCACCCCCAGGACTAGCGGGGGGCCTTACAGATACGCAGTATTTT. It translates to CASSPPGLAGGLTDTQYF.

The J gene is TRBJ1-2, the V gene TRBV30, with unresolved D. The CDR3 is 13 amino acids. Germline-derived CDR1 and CDR2 are GTSNPN and SVGIG (reference sequence). V lost 0 bases and J 5 bases, leaving 10 bases between the germline ends. The CDR3 protein is CAWSVLEKYGYTF. The DNA for the CDR3 is TGTGCCTGGAGTGTACTGGAGAAGTATGGCTACACCTTC.

The chain is built from TRBV6-5 and TRBJ1-2; D is possibly TRBD1 (5 bases). This CDR3 comprises 12 residues. The V gene lost 6 bases and the J gene lost 3 bases, with 8 bases spanning the gap. Looked up from germline, CDR1 is MNHEY and CDR2 is SVGAGI. Written as DNA, the CDR3 is TGTGCCAGCAGCATAGGGGACTATGGCTACACCTTC. As protein: CASSIGDYGYTF.

The chain combines TRBV18 with TRBJ2-5, with a possible D match to TRBD1 (6 bases). This CDR3 is 13 amino acids long. V was pared by 3 bases and J by 5 bases, with 10 bases between. In germline, CDR1 is KGHSH, CDR2 LQKENI. CDR3 coding DNA: TGTGCCAGCTCACCGGAACAGGGTGAGACCCAGTACTTC. This sequence encodes CASSPEQGETQYF.

The rearrangement uses TRBV27 and TRBJ1-1, with 12 positions matching TRBD1. The CDR3 contains 17 residues. Losses at the gene ends were 5 bases for V and 0 bases for J; bases not matched to a gene: 7. CDR1 is MNHEY, CDR2 SMNVEV, per germline (reference sequence). The CDR3 spells CASSRDRGLVMNTEAFF. The CDR3 region has the DNA TGTGCCAGCAGTCGGGACAGGGGGCTGGTAATGAACACTGAAGCTTTCTTT.

The chain combines TRBV6-1 with TRBJ2-3, with 13 nucleotides matching TRBD2. The germline CDR1 and CDR2 sequences are MNHNS and SASEGT. V gave up 0 bases and J gave up 7 bases; unmatched junction bases: 7. The CDR3 length is 17 residues. CDR3 loop: CASSEAEGGLAGYTQYF. CDR3 coding DNA: TGTGCCAGCAGTGAAGCCGAGGGGGGACTAGCGGGGTATACGCAGTATTTT.

The chain carries TRBV11-3 and TRBJ2-7; 7 bases match TRBD1. The CDR3 totals 12 residues. V was pared by 3 bases and J by 6 bases, with 2 bases of the junction left unmatched. Germline V gives CDR1 SGHNT, CDR2 YENEEA. The CDR3 nucleotides read TGTGCCAGCAGCTTCTCAGGGGGCGAGCAGTACTTC. Translation gives CASSFSGGEQYF.

The J gene is TRBJ2-3, the V gene TRBV5-1, with D possibly TRBD2 on 6 matching bases. V was clipped by 3 bases and J by 0 bases, with 14 bases between them. The germline V gene encodes CDR1 SGHRS and CDR2 YFSETQ. The CDR3 consists of 16 residues. CDR3 loop: CASSYTSGSSTDTQYF. DNA of the CDR3: TGCGCCAGCAGCTATACCAGCGGGTCGAGCACAGATACGCAGTATTTT.

On this clone: Other nucleotide sequences from this sample produce the same CDR3. V usage is TRBV7-9 and J usage is TRBJ1-1; tentative D call: TRBD1 (5 bases). CDR1 is SEHNR and CDR2 is FQNEAQ in the germline V gene (reference sequence). V dropped 7 bases and J dropped 0 bases, with 21 bases sitting between them. This CDR3 contains 17 residues. The CDR3 protein is CASNPELRGRMNTEAFF. The CDR3 DNA reads as TGTGCCAGCAACCCGGAACTGCGGGGCCGGATGAACACTGAAGCTTTCTTT.

The J gene is TRBJ2-7, the V gene TRBV5-1, with D possibly TRBD2 on 5 matching bases. The CDR3 has 11 amino acids. CDR1 is SGHRS, CDR2 YFSETQ, per germline. Trimming removed 6 bases at V and 6 bases at J, with 10 bases between. The CDR3 DNA reads as TGCGCCAGCATTCCGGGATCCGAGCAGTACTTC. It specifies CASIPGSEQYF. Complete variable domain (other parts from reference TRBV5-1 and TRBJ2-7): KAGVTQTPRYLIKTRGQQVTLSCSPISGHRSVSWYQQTPGQGLQFLFEYFSETQRNKGNFPGRFSGRQFSNSRSEMNVSTLELGDSALYLCASIPGSEQYFGPGTRLTVT.

The chain links TRBV4-1 to TRBJ1-3, with 7 nucleotides matching TRBD1. The J segment lost 0 bases and the V segment lost 0 bases, leaving 8 bases of the junction unmatched. Germline V gives CDR1 MGHRA, CDR2 YSYEKL. This CDR3 has 18 amino acids. DNA for the CDR3: TGCGCCAGCAGCCAAGAGACAGGGACTTCTTACTCTGGAAACACCATATATTTT. As protein: CASSQETGTSYSGNTIYF.

This chain links TRBV6-5 with TRBJ1-4; 10 nucleotides agree with TRBD1. Germline V gives CDR1 MNHEY, CDR2 SVGAGI. This CDR3 is 14 amino acids long. Germline trimming cut 4 bases from V and 5 bases from J; bases unmatched to any gene: 1. Here the CDR3 DNA reads TGTGCCAGCAGTTGGGGACAGGGGAATGAAAAACTGTTTTTT. It encodes CASSWGQGNEKLFF.

The genes are TRBV4-3 and TRBJ1-4, with 8 bases matching TRBD1. The V gene's germline CDR1 is LGHNA and CDR2 YSLEER. The CDR3 spans 14 residues. The ends lost 1 base at V and 10 bases at J; junction bases unmatched: 5. As DNA, the CDR3 is TGCGCCAGCAGCCAAGGGACAGGGACAGGAAAACTGTTTTTT. Amino acids: CASSQGTGTGKLFF.

The rearrangement joins TRBV10-3 to TRBJ2-3; TRBD2 matches at 9 bases. From germline, CDR1 is ENHRY and CDR2 SYGVKD. The J segment lost 2 bases and the V segment lost 4 bases, leaving 7 bases of the junction unmatched. The CDR3 is 16 amino acids. The CDR3 region is CAISARTSETTDTQYF. CDR3 nucleotide sequence: TGTGCCATCAGTGCCCGGACTAGCGAAACCACAGATACGCAGTATTTT.

This chain uses TRBV28 with TRBJ2-7; a weak D match, TRBD1 (6 bases). Trimming took off 2 bases at V and 7 bases at J, with 18 bases between the two ends. The CDR3 contains 15 residues. CDR1 is MDHEN and CDR2 is SYDVKM in the germline V gene. The CDR3 reads CASSLNPGALGEQYF. The CDR3 coding sequence is TGTGCCAGCAGTTTAAACCCAGGGGCTCTGGGGGAGCAGTACTTC.

The chain joins TRBV14 to TRBJ2-7; perhaps TRBD1 as D (6 bases). With 0 bases removed from V and 0 bases from J, the gap between germline ends came to 9 bases. The CDR3 runs to 15 residues. Germline CDR1 reads SGHDN; CDR2 reads FVKESK. The DNA for the CDR3 is TGTGCCAGCAGCCAAGAAACAGGGAGCTCCTACGAGCAGTACTTC. Encoded protein: CASSQETGSSYEQYF.

The V gene is TRBV7-6, the J gene TRBJ2-7, with TRBD2 matching over 7 bases. CDR3 size: 13 residues. Trimming at V came to 1 base and at J to 5 bases, leaving 2 bases not matched to a gene. Germline-derived CDR1 and CDR2 are SGHVS and FNYEAQ. CDR3 in amino acids: CASSLGAGNEQYF. The CDR3, as DNA: TGTGCCAGCAGCTTAGGAGCGGGGAACGAGCAGTACTTC.

The V call is TRBV7-2, the J call TRBJ2-5; weak D call: TRBD1 (6 bases). The J call is in doubt because the DNA end fits TRBJ2-7 better. Germline CDR1 reads SGHTA; CDR2 reads FQGNSA. The CDR3 runs to 14 residues. The CDR3 spells CASSLAAGANEQYF. The CDR3, as DNA: TGTGCCAGCAGCTTAGCCGCAGGGGCCAACGAGCAGTACTTC.